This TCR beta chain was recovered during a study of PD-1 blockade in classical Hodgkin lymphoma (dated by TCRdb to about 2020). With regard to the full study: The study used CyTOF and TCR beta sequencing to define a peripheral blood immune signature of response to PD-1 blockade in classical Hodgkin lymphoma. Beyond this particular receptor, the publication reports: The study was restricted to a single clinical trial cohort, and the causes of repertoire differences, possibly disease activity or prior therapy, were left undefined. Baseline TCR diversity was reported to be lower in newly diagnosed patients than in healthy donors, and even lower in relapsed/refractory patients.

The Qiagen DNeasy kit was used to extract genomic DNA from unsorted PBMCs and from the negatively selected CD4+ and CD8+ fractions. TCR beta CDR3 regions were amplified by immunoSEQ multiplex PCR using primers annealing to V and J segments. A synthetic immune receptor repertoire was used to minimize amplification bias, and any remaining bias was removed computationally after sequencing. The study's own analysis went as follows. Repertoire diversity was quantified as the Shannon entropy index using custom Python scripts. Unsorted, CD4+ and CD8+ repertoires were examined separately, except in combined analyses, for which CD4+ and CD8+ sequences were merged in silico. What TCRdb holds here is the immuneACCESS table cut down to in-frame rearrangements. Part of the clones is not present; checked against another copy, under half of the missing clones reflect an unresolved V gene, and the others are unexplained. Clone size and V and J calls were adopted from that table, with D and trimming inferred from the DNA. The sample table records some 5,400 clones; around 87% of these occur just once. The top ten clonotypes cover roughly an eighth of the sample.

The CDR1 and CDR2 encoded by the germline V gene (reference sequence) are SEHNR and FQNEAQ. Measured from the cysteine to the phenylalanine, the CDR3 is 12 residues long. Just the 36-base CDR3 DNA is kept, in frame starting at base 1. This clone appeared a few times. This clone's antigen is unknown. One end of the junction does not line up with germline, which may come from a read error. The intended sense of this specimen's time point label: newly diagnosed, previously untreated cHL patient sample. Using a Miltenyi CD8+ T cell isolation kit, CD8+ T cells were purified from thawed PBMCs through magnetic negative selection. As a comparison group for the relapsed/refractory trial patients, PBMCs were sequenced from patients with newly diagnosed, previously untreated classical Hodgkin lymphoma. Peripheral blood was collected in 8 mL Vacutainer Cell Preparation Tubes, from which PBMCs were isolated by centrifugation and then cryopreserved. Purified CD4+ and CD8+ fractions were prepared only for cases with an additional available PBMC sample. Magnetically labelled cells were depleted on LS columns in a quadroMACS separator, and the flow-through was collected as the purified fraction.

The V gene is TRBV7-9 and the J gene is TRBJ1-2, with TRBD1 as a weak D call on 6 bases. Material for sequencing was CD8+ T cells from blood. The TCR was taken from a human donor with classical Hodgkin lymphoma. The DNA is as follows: TGTGCCAGCAGCCCCGAGGGGGACTCTCAAGACTTC. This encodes CASSPEGDSQDF.